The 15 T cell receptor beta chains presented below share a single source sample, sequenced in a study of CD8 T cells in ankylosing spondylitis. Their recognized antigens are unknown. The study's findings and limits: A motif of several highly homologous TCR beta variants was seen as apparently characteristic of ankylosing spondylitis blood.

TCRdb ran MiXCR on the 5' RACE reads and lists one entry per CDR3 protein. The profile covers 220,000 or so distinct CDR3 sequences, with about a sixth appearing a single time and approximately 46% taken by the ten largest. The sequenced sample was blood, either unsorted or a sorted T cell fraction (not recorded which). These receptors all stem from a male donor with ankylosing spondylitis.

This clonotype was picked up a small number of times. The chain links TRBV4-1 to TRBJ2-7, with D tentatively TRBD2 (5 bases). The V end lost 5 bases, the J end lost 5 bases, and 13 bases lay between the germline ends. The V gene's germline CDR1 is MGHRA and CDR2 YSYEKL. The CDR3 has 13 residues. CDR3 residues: CASSTTRFHEQYF. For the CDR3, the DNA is TGCGCCAGCAGCACAACTAGGTTCCACGAGCAGTACTTC.

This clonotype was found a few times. The CDR3 DNA is TGTGCCATCAGTGAGGGGGGAGTTTCTTCCTACGAGCAGTACTTC. Translation gives CAISEGGVSSYEQYF. The chain recombines TRBV10-3 with TRBJ2-7, with D perhaps matching TRBD1 or TRBD2 (5 bases each). This CDR3 has 15 residues. Germline CDR1 ENHRY, CDR2 SYGVKD. Deletions cut 2 bases from V and 1 base from J, with 12 bases between.

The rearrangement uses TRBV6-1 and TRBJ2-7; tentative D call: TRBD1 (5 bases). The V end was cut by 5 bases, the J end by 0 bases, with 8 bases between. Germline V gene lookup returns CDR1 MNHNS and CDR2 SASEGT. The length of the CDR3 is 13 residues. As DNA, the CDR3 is TGTGCCAGCAGTAAGACAGTCTCCTACGAGCAGTACTTC. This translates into CASSKTVSYEQYF.

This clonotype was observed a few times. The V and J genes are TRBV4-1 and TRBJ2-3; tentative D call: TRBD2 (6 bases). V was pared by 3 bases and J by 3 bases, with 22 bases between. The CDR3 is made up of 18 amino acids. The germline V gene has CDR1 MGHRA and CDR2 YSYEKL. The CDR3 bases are TGCGCCAGCAGCCAGATCACGAAGGGAGGCCCGGGGACAGATACGCAGTATTTT. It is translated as CASSQITKGGPGTDTQYF.

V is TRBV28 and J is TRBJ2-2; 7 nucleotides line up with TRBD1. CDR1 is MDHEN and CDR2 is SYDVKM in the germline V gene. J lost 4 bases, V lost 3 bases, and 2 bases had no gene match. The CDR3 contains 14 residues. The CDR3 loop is CASSLRQGTGELFF. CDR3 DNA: TGTGCCAGCAGTTTGCGACAGGGCACCGGGGAGCTGTTTTTT.

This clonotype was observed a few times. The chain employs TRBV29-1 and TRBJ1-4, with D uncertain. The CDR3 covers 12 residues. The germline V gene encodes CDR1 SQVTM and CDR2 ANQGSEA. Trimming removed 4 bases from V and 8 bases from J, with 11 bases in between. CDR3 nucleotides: TGCAGCGTTGGTAACACCTTAGAAAAACTGTTTTTT. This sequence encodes CSVGNTLEKLFF.

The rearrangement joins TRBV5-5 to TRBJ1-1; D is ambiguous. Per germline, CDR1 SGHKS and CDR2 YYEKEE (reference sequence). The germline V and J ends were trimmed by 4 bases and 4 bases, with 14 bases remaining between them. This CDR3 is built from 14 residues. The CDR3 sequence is CASSIGLFSTEAFF. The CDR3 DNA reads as TGTGCCAGCAGCATAGGACTATTTAGCACTGAAGCTTTCTTT.

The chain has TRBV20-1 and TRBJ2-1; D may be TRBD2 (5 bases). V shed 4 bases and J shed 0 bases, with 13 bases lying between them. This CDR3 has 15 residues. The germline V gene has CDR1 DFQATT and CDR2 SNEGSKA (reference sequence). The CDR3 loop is CSAKKEGGSYNEQFF. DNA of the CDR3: TGCAGTGCTAAGAAGGAAGGAGGCTCCTACAATGAGCAGTTCTTC.

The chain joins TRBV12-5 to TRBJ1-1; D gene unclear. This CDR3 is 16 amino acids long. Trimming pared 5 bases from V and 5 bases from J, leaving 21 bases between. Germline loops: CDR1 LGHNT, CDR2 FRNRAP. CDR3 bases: TGTGCTAGTGGTATCAGTGCCACTGGGTTGTGGACTGAAGCTTTCTTT. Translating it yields CASGISATGLWTEAFF. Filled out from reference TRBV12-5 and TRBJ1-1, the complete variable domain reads DARVTQTPRHKVTEMGQEVTMRCQPILGHNTVFWYRQTMMQGLELLAYFRNRAPLDDSGMPKDRFSAEMPDATLATLKIQPSEPRDSAVYFCASGISATGLWTEAFFGQGTRLTVV.

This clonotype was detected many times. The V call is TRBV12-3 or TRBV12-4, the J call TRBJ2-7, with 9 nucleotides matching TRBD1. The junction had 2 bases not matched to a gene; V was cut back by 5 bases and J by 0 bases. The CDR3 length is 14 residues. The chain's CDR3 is CASSTTGGSYEQYF. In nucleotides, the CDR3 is TGTGCCAGCAGTACGACAGGGGGCTCCTACGAGCAGTACTTC.

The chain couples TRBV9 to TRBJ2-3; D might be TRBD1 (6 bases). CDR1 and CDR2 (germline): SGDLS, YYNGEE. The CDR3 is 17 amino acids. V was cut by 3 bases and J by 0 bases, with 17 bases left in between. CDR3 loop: CASSARTVSTSTDTQYF. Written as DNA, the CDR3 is TGTGCCAGCAGCGCCAGGACAGTTTCTACTAGCACAGATACGCAGTATTTT.

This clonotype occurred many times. The CDR3 bases are TGTGCCAGCAGCGCTAGCGGAAATGAGCAGTTCTTC. Translation: CASSASGNEQFF. The chain combines TRBV4-2 with TRBJ2-1; 7 positions agree with TRBD2. Germline CDR1 is LGHNA and CDR2 is YNFKEQ. With 5 bases clipped from V and 7 bases from J, the junction kept 2 bases outside the gene matches. This CDR3 contains 12 residues.

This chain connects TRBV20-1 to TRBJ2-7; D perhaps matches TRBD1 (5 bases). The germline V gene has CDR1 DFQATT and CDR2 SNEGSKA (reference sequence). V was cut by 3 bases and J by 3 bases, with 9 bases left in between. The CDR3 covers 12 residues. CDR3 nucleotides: TGCAGTGCTAGGAATCAGGGCTACGAGCAGTACTTC. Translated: CSARNQGYEQYF.

The CDR3 sequence is CASSFSGSEGQYF. The CDR3 bases are TGTGCCAGCAGTTTCTCCGGGTCAGAAGGGCAGTACTTC. V and J are TRBV27 and TRBJ2-7; unclear D gene. V was shortened by 3 bases and J by 9 bases, with 15 bases between the two germline ends. The CDR3 extends over 13 amino acids. Germline V CDR1 and CDR2: MNHEY, SMNVEV (reference sequence).

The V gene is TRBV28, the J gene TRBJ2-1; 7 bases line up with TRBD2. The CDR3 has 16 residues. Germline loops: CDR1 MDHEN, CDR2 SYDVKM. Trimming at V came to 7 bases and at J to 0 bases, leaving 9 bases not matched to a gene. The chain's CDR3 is CASTQAAGRSYNEQFF. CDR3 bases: TGTGCCAGCACCCAGGCAGCGGGACGCTCCTACAATGAGCAGTTCTTC.